This T cell receptor beta chain was sequenced for a study of CD8+CD57+ T cells in acquired aplastic anemia. The table lists this clonotype with many counts. The use of genomic DNA as template underpinned the TCR beta VDJ and CDR3 profiling. TCRdb used MiXCR to reprocess the reads, holding one entry per CDR3 protein. The sample includes under 75,000 distinct CDR3 sequences, roughly half of them seen just once. The V gene lost 0 bases and the J gene lost 0 bases, with 3 bases spanning the gap. From germline, CDR1 is SGHRS and CDR2 YFSETQ. The CDR3 contains 13 residues. This sequence originates from a human donor in good health, serving as a control. This chain uses TRBV5-1 with TRBJ1-1; the D is unclear. The sequenced sample consisted of sorted CD4+, CD8+, or CD8+CD57+ T cells (not recorded which) from PBMCs. The CDR3 sequence is CASSLDMNTEAFF. DNA of the CDR3: TGCGCCAGCAGCTTGGATATGAACACTGAAGCTTTCTTT.